A selection of T cell receptor beta chains follows, all from one sample in a study of shared clonotypes between healthy human individuals. Libraries were prepared by immunoSEQ multiplex PCR; TCRdb keeps only in-frame clonotypes and omits some of them. The sample has roughly 590,000 clones; 95% to 96% are singletons. The sample consisted of naive CD8+ T cells sorted from blood. Receptors were obtained from a woman aged 25 to 39 in good health. Each CDR3 is given with its conserved first and last residue. A D gene is named only where the DNA matches it firmly. Clone size appears in some rows only: once, few, many, or a class for an expanded clone.

>TRBV5-6|TRBJ2-7|-|-
TGTGCCAGCAGGACACGGAAGGACTCCTACGAGCAGTACTTC
CASRTRKDSYEQYF
>TRBV28|TRBJ1-2|-|-
TGTGCCAGCAGCCCGGACGGGGCTAACTATGGCTACACCTTC
CASSPDGANYGYTF
>TRBV20-1|TRBJ2-7|-|-
TGCAGTGCTGGGGACTCCTACGAGCAGTACTTC
CSAGDSYEQYF
>TRBV28|TRBJ2-1|-|TRBD2
TGTGCCAGCCACCGGGGTAGCGGGAGGGTCGATGAGCAGTTCTTC
CASHRGSGRVDEQFF
>TRBV7-9|TRBJ1-5|-|-
TGTGCCAGCAGCTCTACCCTTGGGGGCAATCAGCCCCAGCATTTT
CASSSTLGGNQPQHF
>TRBV27|TRBJ1-1|once|-
TGTGCCAGCAGTTTACAGTATAACACTGAAGCTTTCTTT
CASSLQYNTEAFF
>TRBV15|TRBJ1-3|-|TRBD1
TGTGCCACCAGCACCTACAGGGGCGGGGGAAACACCATATATTTT
CATSTYRGGGNTIYF
>TRBV6-5|TRBJ1-2|-|-
TGTGCCAGCAGTACCTGGGACGGTGCTAACTATGGCTACACCTTC
CASSTWDGANYGYTF
>TRBV27|TRBJ2-7|-|-
TGTGCCAGCAGTTTATCCCAGGGAACCCCCTACGAGCAGTACTTC
CASSLSQGTPYEQYF
>TRBV28|TRBJ1-2|-|-
TGTGCCAGCAGCCAGGGGAGCCACACCTTC
CASSQGSHTF